The 7 T cell receptor beta chains reported below all come from one sample, sequenced in a study of shared clonotypes between healthy human individuals. Measured with immunoSEQ multiplex PCR; TCRdb has only the in-frame clones, and not every one. The sample holds 1,500,000 or so clones, approximately 98.5% seen once. Material for sequencing was naive CD4+ T cells sorted from blood. Subset in this sample: CD45RA+ positively selected. The receptors shown here come from a young man in good health.

This clone appeared a single time. V gene TRBV25-1 combines with J gene TRBJ2-7, with D unresolved. This CDR3 comprises 14 residues. Trimming removed 9 bases from V and 1 base from J, with 16 bases in between. The germline V gene encodes CDR1 MGHDK and CDR2 SYGVNS. This CDR3 reads CARVEISPSYEQYF. The CDR3 region has the DNA TGTGCCAGAGTTGAGATATCCCCTTCCTACGAGCAGTACTTC.

This clone has just one count. The genes are TRBV12-5 and TRBJ1-3, with unresolved D. Germline-derived CDR1 and CDR2 are LGHNT and FRNRAP. The V end was cut by 0 bases, the J end by 4 bases, with 7 bases between. The CDR3 has 14 amino acids. The CDR3 region is CASGLVRAGNTIYF. CDR3 nucleotides: TGTGCTAGTGGTTTGGTAAGAGCCGGAAACACCATATATTTT.

In regard to this clone: The identical CDR3 is also encoded by other nucleotide sequences in the sample. The V and J genes are TRBV6-1 and TRBJ2-3; no definite D call. The CDR3 runs to 11 residues. V gave up 4 bases and J gave up 3 bases, with 2 bases separating them. CDR1 and CDR2 (germline): MNHNS, SASEGT. CDR3 sequence (DNA): TGTGCCAGCAGTGCAACAGATACGCAGTATTTT. It encodes CASSATDTQYF.

This sequence joins TRBV19 and TRBJ2-2, with D possibly TRBD2 on 6 matching bases. The CDR3 has 15 residues. CDR1 LNHDA and CDR2 SQIVND come from the germline V gene (reference sequence). V dropped 2 bases and J dropped 4 bases, with 11 bases sitting between them. CDR3 sequence: CASSIREYGTGELFF. CDR3 nucleotides: TGTGCCAGTAGTATACGGGAGTATGGCACCGGGGAGCTGTTTTTT.

J is TRBJ1-1 and V is TRBV19, with D perhaps TRBD1 (5 bases). The CDR3 runs 15 residues. Germline V lookup: CDR1 LNHDA, CDR2 SQIVND (reference sequence). V was trimmed by 3 bases and J by 3 bases, leaving 14 bases between them. For the CDR3, the DNA is TGTGCCAGTAGTATCGAGCAGTCGGGGGACACTGAAGCTTTCTTT. Protein sequence: CASSIEQSGDTEAFF.

The chain is built from TRBV18 and TRBJ2-2; no reliable D call. The CDR3 is made up of 16 amino acids. Trimming removed 0 bases at V and 0 bases at J, with 8 bases between. Germline loops: CDR1 KGHSH, CDR2 LQKENI. CDR3 nucleotide sequence: TGTGCCAGCTCACCACCGAACACCGCGAACACCGGGGAGCTGTTTTTT. The encoded protein is CASSPPNTANTGELFF.

The chain carries TRBV18 and TRBJ2-2, with 9 bases matching TRBD2. This CDR3 contains 15 residues. J was trimmed by 1 base and V by 6 bases; bases with no gene match: 3. Germline CDR1 and CDR2: KGHSH and LQKENI. CDR3 sequence (DNA): TGTGCCAGCTCCCAAGCGGGAGGGAACACCGGGGAGCTGTTTTTT. Encoded protein: CASSQAGGNTGELFF. Looking up the rest from reference TRBV18 and TRBJ2-2 gives the full variable domain: NAGVMQNPRHLVRRRGQEARLRCSPMKGHSHVYWYRQLPEEGLKFMVYLQKENIIDESGMPKERFSAEFPKEGPSILRIQQVVRGDSAAYFCASSQAGGNTGELFFGEGSRLTVL.